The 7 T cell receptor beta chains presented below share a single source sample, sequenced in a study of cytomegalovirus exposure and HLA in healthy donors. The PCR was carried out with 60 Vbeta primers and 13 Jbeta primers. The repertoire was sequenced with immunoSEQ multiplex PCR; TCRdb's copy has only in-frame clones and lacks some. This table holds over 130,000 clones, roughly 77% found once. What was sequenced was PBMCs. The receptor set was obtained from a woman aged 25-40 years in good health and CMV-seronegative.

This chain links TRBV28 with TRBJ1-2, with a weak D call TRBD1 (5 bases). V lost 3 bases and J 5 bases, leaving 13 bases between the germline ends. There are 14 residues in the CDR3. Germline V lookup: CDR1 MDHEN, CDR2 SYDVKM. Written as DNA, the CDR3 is TGTGCCAGCAGTTTTAACCGACAGATTTATGGCTACACCTTC. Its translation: CASSFNRQIYGYTF.

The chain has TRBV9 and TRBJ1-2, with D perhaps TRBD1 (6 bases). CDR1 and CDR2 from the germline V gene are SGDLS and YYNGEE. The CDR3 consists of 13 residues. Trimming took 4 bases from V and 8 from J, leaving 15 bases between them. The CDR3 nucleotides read TGTGCCAGCAGCCGAGGGGGGGGGCAAGGCTACACCTTC. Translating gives CASSRGGGQGYTF. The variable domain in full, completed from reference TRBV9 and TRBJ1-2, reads DSGVTQTPKHLITATGQRVTLRCSPRSGDLSVYWYQQSLDQGLQFLIQYYNGEERAKGNILERFSAQQFPDLHSELNLSSLELGDSALYFCASSRGGGQGYTFGSGTRLTVV.

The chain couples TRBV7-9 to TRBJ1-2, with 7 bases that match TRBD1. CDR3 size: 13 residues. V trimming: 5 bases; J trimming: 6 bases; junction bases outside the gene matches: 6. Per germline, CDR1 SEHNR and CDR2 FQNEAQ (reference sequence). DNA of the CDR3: TGTGCCAGCAGCCTGGGACAGAGGGATGGCTACACCTTC. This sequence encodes CASSLGQRDGYTF.

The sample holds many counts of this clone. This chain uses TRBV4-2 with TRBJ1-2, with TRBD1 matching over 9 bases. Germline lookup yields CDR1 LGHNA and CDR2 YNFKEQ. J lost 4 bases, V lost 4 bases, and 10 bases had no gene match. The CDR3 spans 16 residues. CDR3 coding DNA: TGTGCCAGCAGCCGGGAGGGACAGGGATCTGGCTATGGCTACACCTTC. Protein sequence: CASSREGQGSGYGYTF.

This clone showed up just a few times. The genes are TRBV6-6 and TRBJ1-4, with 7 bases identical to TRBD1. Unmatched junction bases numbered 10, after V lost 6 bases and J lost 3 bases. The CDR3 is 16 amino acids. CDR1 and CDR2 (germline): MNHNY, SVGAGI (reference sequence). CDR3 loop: CASSDRTGTANEKLFF. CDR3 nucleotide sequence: TGTGCCAGCAGCGACCGAACCGGGACAGCTAATGAAAAACTGTTTTTT.

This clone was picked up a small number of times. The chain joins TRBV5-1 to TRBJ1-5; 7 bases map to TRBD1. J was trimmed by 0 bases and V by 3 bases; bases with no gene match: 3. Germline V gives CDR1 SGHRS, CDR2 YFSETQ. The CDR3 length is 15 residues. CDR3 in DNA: TGCGCCAGCAGCTGGGGGACAGATAGCAATCAGCCCCAGCATTTT. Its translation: CASSWGTDSNQPQHF.

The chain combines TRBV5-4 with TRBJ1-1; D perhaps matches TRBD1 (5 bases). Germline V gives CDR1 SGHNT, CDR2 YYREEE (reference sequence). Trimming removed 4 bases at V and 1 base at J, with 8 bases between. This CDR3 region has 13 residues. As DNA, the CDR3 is TGTGCCAGCAGCGGCGGGGGGAACACTGAAGCTTTCTTT. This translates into CASSGGGNTEAFF.